The 31 T cell receptor beta chains given below trace back to one sample, sequenced in a study of blood T cell repertoires in COVID-19. The data were produced by immunoSEQ multiplex PCR, yet TCRdb's version contains in-frame clones alone and is incomplete. The table lists just under 40,000 clones, about four fifths of them singletons. Input material: peripheral blood. These receptors were obtained from a man between 65 and 80 years old with acute or convalescent COVID-19.

The CDR3 protein is CASSEFGGGRHNEQFF. In nucleotides, the CDR3 is TGTGCCAGCAGTGAATTCGGGGGAGGGCGCCACAATGAGCAGTTCTTC. The chain recombines TRBV25-1 with TRBJ2-1; TRBD2 matches 7 bases. CDR1 and CDR2 from the germline V gene are MGHDK and SYGVNS. The CDR3 is 16 amino acids. With 1 base clipped from V and 5 bases from J, the junction kept 8 bases outside the gene matches.

This clone is medium-sized. The rearrangement joins TRBV19 to TRBJ2-1; TRBD2 might be the D (6 bases). This CDR3 contains 17 residues. The V end was cut by 1 base, the J end by 4 bases, with 17 bases between. CDR1 is LNHDA, CDR2 SQIVND, per germline (reference sequence). The CDR3 nucleotides are TGTGCCAGTAGTATAGTAGGTGGGACTCCGAGTTACAATGAGCAGTTCTTC. The encoded protein is CASSIVGGTPSYNEQFF.

The gene calls are TRBV18 and TRBJ1-1; perhaps TRBD1 as D (6 bases). Trimming pared 4 bases from V and 6 bases from J, leaving 15 bases between. CDR1 and CDR2 from the germline V gene are KGHSH and LQKENI. The length of the CDR3 is 14 residues. The DNA of the CDR3 is TGTGCCAGCTCACTAGAGGACAGTCTCGCTGAAGCTTTCTTT. Residues: CASSLEDSLAEAFF.

This chain connects TRBV9 to TRBJ2-2; 10 bases are a match to TRBD2. There are 16 residues in the CDR3. In germline, CDR1 is SGDLS, CDR2 YYNGEE. Germline trimming cut 4 bases from V and 1 base from J; bases unmatched to any gene: 4. The CDR3 loop reads CASSLRLAGNTGELFF. The DNA of the CDR3 is TGTGCCAGCAGCCTCCGACTAGCGGGGAACACCGGGGAGCTGTTTTTT.

The gene calls are TRBV28 and TRBJ1-2; possibly TRBD1 for D (6 bases). Germline CDR1 and CDR2: MDHEN and SYDVKM. CDR3 length: 14 residues. The V and J ends lost 6 bases and 4 bases respectively, with 15 bases between them. CDR3 protein: CASRAQGLGYGYTF. CDR3 nucleotides: TGTGCCAGCAGAGCACAGGGTTTGGGCTATGGCTACACCTTC.

This clone has just a few counts. This chain joins TRBV2 and TRBJ2-3, with TRBD2 identical over 8 bases. Germline V CDR1 and CDR2: SNHLY, FYNNEI. The V gene end was trimmed by 8 bases and the J gene end by 6 bases; junction bases not matched to a gene: 7. The CDR3 runs 13 residues. The CDR3: CASQREIGDTQYF. The CDR3 DNA reads as TGTGCCAGCCAGCGGGAGATTGGGGATACGCAGTATTTT. The variable domain in full, with the rest retrieved from reference TRBV2 and TRBJ2-3, is EPEVTQTPSHQVTQMGQEVILRCVPISNHLYFYWYRQILGQKVEFLVSFYNNEISEKSEIFDDQFSVERPDGSNFTLKIRSTKLEDSAMYFCASQREIGDTQYFGPGTRLTVL.

The chain combines TRBV2 with TRBJ1-4, with D perhaps matching TRBD1 (5 bases). The CDR3 spans 15 residues. Trimming took 2 bases from V and 2 from J, leaving 9 bases between them. Germline V gene sequence: CDR1 SNHLY, CDR2 FYNNEI. The CDR3 DNA is TGTGCCAGCAGTGAAAGGAGGGACACTAATGAAAAACTGTTTTTT. Amino acid sequence: CASSERRDTNEKLFF.

This clone is medium-sized by share. The chain uses TRBV28 and TRBJ1-1; D may be TRBD1 (5 bases). CDR1 and CDR2 from the germline V gene are MDHEN and SYDVKM. With 5 bases removed from V and 1 base from J, the gap between germline ends came to 14 bases. CDR3 length: 15 residues. The CDR3: CASSLRVGANTEAFF. The DNA of the CDR3 is TGTGCCAGCAGTCTCAGGGTCGGAGCGAACACTGAAGCTTTCTTT.

The chain uses TRBV5-1 and TRBJ2-3, with D possibly matching TRBD1 (5 bases). With 0 bases removed from V and 2 bases from J, the gap between germline ends came to 7 bases. The CDR3 consists of 14 residues. The germline V gene has CDR1 SGHRS and CDR2 YFSETQ. CDR3 in DNA: TGCGCCAGCAGCTTGGGACAGACCACAGATACGCAGTATTTT. Its translation: CASSLGQTTDTQYF.

The rearrangement uses TRBV4-2 and TRBJ2-7; 7 positions agree with TRBD2. J lost 3 bases, V lost 5 bases, and 10 bases had no gene match. Looked up from germline, CDR1 is LGHNA and CDR2 is YNFKEQ. CDR3 size: 15 residues. As DNA, the CDR3 is TGTGCCAGCAGCGTTGGAGCGGGGTTCAACTACGAGCAGTACTTC. Its translation: CASSVGAGFNYEQYF.

J is TRBJ2-3 and V is TRBV29-1, with TRBD1 as a possible D gene (5 bases). Trimming left V 2 bases short and J 4 bases short, with 16 bases between. The CDR3 is made up of 15 amino acids. The germline V gene has CDR1 SQVTM and CDR2 ANQGSEA. In DNA, the CDR3 is TGCAGCGTTGAACTGAGACAGAAGGGCGCAGATACGCAGTATTTT. Translating gives CSVELRQKGADTQYF.

V and J are TRBV21-1 and TRBJ2-3; the table names TRBD2, a call not compared with the DNA. TRBV21-1 is given as a pseudogene. The CDR3 is made up of 13 amino acids. CDR3 nucleotides: TGTGCCAGCAGGGTTCGGGGGGCAGATACGCAGTATTTT. Its translation: CASRVRGADTQYF.

The DNA of the CDR3 is TGTGCCAGCAGCTTCGGGGGATATAGCAATCAGCCCCAGCATTTT. Translation: CASSFGGYSNQPQHF. The V call is TRBV5-6, the J call TRBJ1-5, with D possibly being TRBD1 (5 bases). CDR3 size: 15 residues. V was clipped by 2 bases and J by 0 bases, with 9 bases between them. CDR1 and CDR2 (germline): SGHDT, YYEEEE.

The chain carries TRBV10-3 and TRBJ1-1, with D possibly TRBD1 on 5 matching bases. The CDR3 extends over 14 amino acids. Trimming left V 10 bases short and J 4 bases short, with 19 bases between. Germline CDR1 is ENHRY and CDR2 is SYGVKD. DNA of the CDR3: TGTGCCACCCTACAGGAGGGGAGGGCCACTGAAGCTTTCTTT. Translated, it gives CATLQEGRATEAFF.

This clone was seen a few times. The CDR3: CASSPGQLSNQPQHF. CDR3 nucleotides: TGTGCCAGCAGCCCGGGACAGCTTAGCAATCAGCCCCAGCATTTT. The rearrangement joins TRBV6-5 to TRBJ1-5; 7 positions agree with TRBD1. This CDR3 contains 15 residues. The J segment lost 0 bases and the V segment lost 6 bases, leaving 5 bases of the junction unmatched. Germline V gene sequence: CDR1 MNHEY, CDR2 SVGAGI.

The genes are TRBV27 and TRBJ2-7, with a weak D call TRBD2 (6 bases). In germline, CDR1 is MNHEY, CDR2 SMNVEV (reference sequence). The CDR3 has 13 residues. Trimming took off 6 bases at V and 3 bases at J, with 12 bases between the two ends. The CDR3 is CASRRDVNYEQYF. The CDR3 DNA sequence: TGTGCCAGCAGGCGGGACGTTAACTACGAGCAGTACTTC.

The genes are TRBV7-8 and TRBJ2-7; maybe TRBD1 (5 bases). This CDR3 contains 13 residues. The germline gives CDR1 SGHVS, CDR2 FQNEAQ. Trimming pared 8 bases from V and 5 bases from J, leaving 16 bases between. The CDR3 DNA reads TGTGCCAGCGGCCTTGACAGTTACGACGAGCAGTACTTC. Translation: CASGLDSYDEQYF.

About this clone: A read error is possible here, since a much larger clone lies one base away. Other DNA sequences in the same sample also yield this CDR3. This sequence joins TRBV5-6 and TRBJ2-7, with D possibly TRBD2 on 6 matching bases. This CDR3 has 14 amino acids. V lost 5 bases and J lost 2, with 14 bases in between. Germline CDR1 SGHDT, CDR2 YYEEEE. CDR3 nucleotides: TGTGCCAGCAGTCCCCGGGACTTTCCCTACGAGCAGTACTTC. Protein sequence: CASSPRDFPYEQYF.

The V gene is TRBV7-9, the J gene TRBJ2-1; D is ambiguous. This CDR3 spans 12 amino acids. Trimming pared 2 bases from V and 9 bases from J, leaving 8 bases between. Germline V gene data show CDR1 as SEHNR and CDR2 as FQNEAQ (reference sequence). In nucleotides, the CDR3 is TGTGCCAGCAGCTTAAGCATTCGTGAGCAGTTCTTC. Translated: CASSLSIREQFF.

This chain uses TRBV10-1 with TRBJ1-1, with TRBD1 identical over 11 bases. The germline CDR1 and CDR2 sequences are WNHNN and SYGVQD (reference sequence). The trim removed 5 bases at V and 5 bases at J, leaving 4 bases unmatched. The CDR3 sequence is 14 residues long. The CDR3 region is CASSSGTGGTEAFF. The CDR3, as DNA: TGCGCCAGCAGTTCCGGGACAGGGGGTACTGAAGCTTTCTTT.

The rearrangement uses TRBV4-2 and TRBJ2-7, with a possible D match to TRBD2 (6 bases). V was pared by 3 bases and J by 1 base, with 7 bases between. The V gene's germline CDR1 is LGHNA and CDR2 YNFKEQ. The CDR3 covers 13 residues. CDR3 region: CASSQGTSYEQYF. Here the CDR3 DNA reads TGTGCCAGCAGCCAGGGGACTTCCTACGAGCAGTACTTC.

The chain combines TRBV14 with TRBJ2-7, with a weak D call TRBD2 (5 bases). Germline-derived CDR1 and CDR2 are SGHDN and FVKESK. This CDR3 is built from 14 residues. V shed 0 bases and J shed 2 bases, with 8 bases lying between them. This chain's CDR3 is CASSQDLATYEQYF. DNA for the CDR3: TGTGCCAGCAGCCAAGATCTAGCTACCTACGAGCAGTACTTC.

The J gene is TRBJ2-7, the V gene TRBV28; 10 nucleotides align to TRBD1. Per germline, CDR1 MDHEN and CDR2 SYDVKM. J was trimmed by 0 bases and V by 4 bases; bases with no gene match: 6. This CDR3 has 16 amino acids. CDR3 sequence (DNA): TGTGCCAGCAGTTCCTCCGACAGGGGGCACTCCTACGAGCAGTACTTC. Residues: CASSSSDRGHSYEQYF.

The chain employs TRBV28 and TRBJ1-5, with TRBD1 as a possible D gene (5 bases). Germline lookup yields CDR1 MDHEN and CDR2 SYDVKM. Deletions cut 4 bases from V and 13 bases from J, with 20 bases between. This CDR3 contains 14 residues. The CDR3 loop reads CASSSWQGKLLQHF. The CDR3 DNA sequence: TGTGCCAGCAGTTCTTGGCAGGGAAAGCTTCTTCAGCATTTT.

This clone was seen more than once but under ten times. The V and J genes are TRBV11-2 and TRBJ1-5, with 7 positions matching TRBD1. V lost 5 bases, J lost 3 bases, and 4 bases stayed unmatched. The CDR3 totals 14 residues. CDR1 and CDR2 from the germline V gene are SGHAT and FQNNGV. CDR3 residues: CASSPGTVNQPQHF. In nucleotides, the CDR3 is TGTGCCAGCAGCCCCGGGACAGTCAATCAGCCCCAGCATTTT.

The V and J genes are TRBV6-4 and TRBJ2-1; 8 positions agree with TRBD2. The CDR3 covers 16 residues. The junction had 3 bases not matched to a gene; V was cut back by 0 bases and J by 2 bases. Germline assignment: CDR1 MRHNA and CDR2 SNTAGT. Here the CDR3 reads CASSDSAGGTYNEQFF. The DNA of the CDR3 is TGTGCCAGCAGTGACTCTGCGGGAGGAACCTACAATGAGCAGTTCTTC.

This chain joins TRBV27 and TRBJ1-1; D is uncertain. The V end was cut by 8 bases, the J end by 1 base, with 20 bases between. This CDR3 spans 16 amino acids. The germline V gene encodes CDR1 MNHEY and CDR2 SMNVEV (reference sequence). The CDR3 DNA reads TGTGCCAGCTCACAAACGCGGGGAGGGAGGAACACTGAAGCTTTCTTT. This encodes CASSQTRGGRNTEAFF.

V usage is TRBV24-1 and J usage is TRBJ2-3, with D perhaps matching TRBD1 (5 bases). Looked up from germline, CDR1 is KGHDR and CDR2 is SFDVKD. The CDR3 is 15 residues long. The V gene lost 1 base and the J gene lost 2 bases, with 9 bases spanning the gap. CDR3 loop: CATSDLGEHTDTQYF. The CDR3 DNA reads TGTGCCACCAGTGATTTAGGGGAACACACAGATACGCAGTATTTT.

The count of this clone is one. V gene TRBV29-1 combines with J gene TRBJ2-7; 10 bases align to TRBD2. CDR1 is SQVTM, CDR2 ANQGSEA, per germline. This CDR3 spans 13 amino acids. The V segment lost 6 bases and the J segment 3 bases; nucleotides outside the gene matches: 5. CDR3 sequence reads: CSVRTSGVYEQYF. Written as DNA, the CDR3 is TGCAGCGTAAGGACTAGCGGTGTCTACGAGCAGTACTTC.

The chain joins TRBV6-2 or TRBV6-3 to TRBJ2-5; the match to TRBD2 covers 9 bases. CDR1 and CDR2 from the germline V gene are MNHEY and SVGEGT. The CDR3 is 17 residues long. V shed 2 bases, J shed 1 base, and the junction held 8 bases outside the gene matches. The CDR3 protein is CASSYAQRLAVQETQYF. The CDR3, as DNA: TGTGCCAGCAGTTACGCGCAGCGACTAGCGGTCCAAGAGACCCAGTACTTC.

This clone was counted between two and nine times. The chain couples TRBV9 to TRBJ2-1; 12 nucleotides align to TRBD1. The CDR3 is 19 amino acids. J was trimmed by 0 bases and V by 5 bases; bases with no gene match: 12. Per germline, CDR1 SGDLS and CDR2 YYNGEE. CDR3 bases: TGTGCCAGCAGAGGGGGGACAGGGGGCCCAAGCTCCTCCTACAATGAGCAGTTCTTC. It is translated as CASRGGTGGPSSSYNEQFF.